One sample yielded the 18 T cell receptor beta chains listed below, sequenced in a study of blood T cell repertoires in COVID-19. Profiled with immunoSEQ multiplex PCR; TCRdb holds only in-frame clones, not every one. The table lists 200,000 or so clones, roughly 90% of them singletons. The sequenced sample consisted of PBMCs or T cells enriched from blood (not recorded which). The receptors stem from a woman between 18 and 29 years old who had recovered from COVID-19.

About this clone itself: The junction shows a germline mismatch at one end, possibly a read error. The V and J genes are TRBV2 and TRBJ1-1; 8 nucleotides align to TRBD1. The CDR3 spans 12 residues. CDR1 is SNHLY and CDR2 is FYNNEI in the germline V gene. The CDR3 here is CASSPPGQVDLF. The CDR3, as DNA: TGTGCCAGCAGCCCGCCGGGACAGGTGGATCTCTTT.

V is TRBV2 and J is TRBJ1-1; D remains unclear. V lost 7 bases and J 3 bases, leaving 9 bases between the germline ends. The CDR3 length is 12 residues. CDR1 SNHLY and CDR2 FYNNEI come from the germline V gene. The CDR3 DNA is TGTGCCAGCATTCGGGTGGACACTGAAGCTTTCTTT. Its protein is CASIRVDTEAFF.

The rearrangement joins TRBV10-1 to TRBJ1-1; D is unresolved. V lost 3 bases to trimming and J lost 7 bases, with 9 bases between them. The CDR3 has 12 amino acids. CDR1 WNHNN and CDR2 SYGVQD come from the germline V gene (reference sequence). The CDR3 here is CASSDGGNEAFF. The CDR3 nucleotides read TGCGCCAGCAGTGACGGAGGAAATGAAGCTTTCTTT.

This clone occurred a few times. The rearrangement uses TRBV6-1 and TRBJ1-6; D is unclear. V was cut by 2 bases and J by 14 bases, with 13 bases left in between. This CDR3 has 13 residues. Germline V gene lookup returns CDR1 MNHNS and CDR2 SASEGT. The CDR3 DNA is TGTGCCAGCAGTGAACGTCGGGTCTCGACCCTCCACTTT. The encoded protein is CASSERRVSTLHF.

The chain employs TRBV9 and TRBJ1-6; D call uncertain. Trimming took off 3 bases at V and 0 bases at J, with 10 bases between the two ends. The CDR3 length is 16 residues. The germline gives CDR1 SGDLS, CDR2 YYNGEE. In DNA form, the CDR3 reads TGTGCCAGCAGCGATGGAGCGAGCTCCTATAATTCACCCCTCCACTTT. Amino acids: CASSDGASSYNSPLHF.

The V gene is TRBV15, the J gene TRBJ1-4; 8 nucleotides agree with TRBD1. The V and J ends lost 2 bases and 7 bases, in that order; junction bases with no gene match: 9. CDR3 size: 16 residues. Germline loops: CDR1 LNHNV, CDR2 YYDKDF (reference sequence). The CDR3 sequence is CATSRLTGGLAEKLFF. CDR3 DNA sequence: TGTGCCACCAGCAGACTTACAGGGGGTTTGGCTGAAAAACTGTTTTTT.

The rearrangement joins TRBV27 to TRBJ1-2; possibly TRBD1 for D (6 bases). The V gene's germline CDR1 is MNHEY and CDR2 SMNVEV (reference sequence). This CDR3 contains 13 residues. V lost 2 bases and J lost 5, with 9 bases in between. The CDR3 DNA reads TGTGCCAGCAGTTTAGCCACAGGGTATGGCTACACCTTC. Its protein is CASSLATGYGYTF.

This clone was detected once. V and J are TRBV28 and TRBJ2-7, with 7 bases lining up with TRBD1. This CDR3 region has 14 residues. Germline-derived CDR1 and CDR2 are MDHEN and SYDVKM. With 2 bases clipped from V and 1 base from J, the junction kept 2 bases outside the gene matches. The CDR3 DNA follows: TGTGCCAGCAGTTTACCGGGACAGTCCTACGAGCAGTACTTC. It codes for CASSLPGQSYEQYF.

The chain uses TRBV20-1 and TRBJ2-7; TRBD1 might be the D (5 bases). The germline CDR1 and CDR2 sequences are DFQATT and SNEGSKA (reference sequence). The CDR3 extends over 14 amino acids. Trimming cost V 6 bases and J 6 bases, with 21 bases left between them. The CDR3: CSASEGAGYFEQYF. CDR3 sequence (DNA): TGCAGTGCCAGTGAAGGGGCAGGGTACTTCGAGCAGTACTTC.

The rearrangement links TRBV6-5 to TRBJ1-1; weak D call: TRBD1 (5 bases). V lost 5 bases, J lost 1 base, and 11 bases lay in between. The CDR3 is 14 residues long. CDR1 MNHEY and CDR2 SVGAGI come from the germline V gene. The CDR3 coding sequence is TGTGCCAGCAGTCAGACAGCGAAGAACACTGAAGCTTTCTTT. Translated: CASSQTAKNTEAFF.

The chain combines TRBV28 with TRBJ1-1; no firm D call. From germline, CDR1 is MDHEN and CDR2 SYDVKM. The CDR3 runs to 11 residues. Trimming removed 6 bases from V and 2 bases from J, with 4 bases in between. The CDR3 region has the DNA TGTGCCAGCAGAGCAAACACTGAAGCTTTCTTT. It encodes CASRANTEAFF.

The chain recombines TRBV24-1 with TRBJ2-7; the match to TRBD1 covers 11 bases. The CDR3 extends over 16 amino acids. CDR1 and CDR2 (germline): KGHDR, SFDVKD. The junction had 4 bases not matched to a gene; V was cut back by 2 bases and J by 2 bases. The CDR3 loop reads CATSDSGQGDPYEQYF. The CDR3 coding sequence is TGTGCCACCAGTGATTCGGGACAGGGGGACCCCTACGAGCAGTACTTC.

This rearrangement joins TRBV7-6 to TRBJ2-3, with 11 bases identical to TRBD2. V lost 1 base to trimming and J lost 5 bases; unmatched junction nucleotides: 8. Per the germline V gene, CDR1 is SGHVS and CDR2 is FNYEAQ. The CDR3 is made up of 17 amino acids. CDR3 region: CASSLVGSGGAVDTQYF. Here the CDR3 DNA reads TGTGCCAGCAGCTTAGTTGGTAGCGGGGGGGCCGTAGATACGCAGTATTTT.

This clone was counted once. This sequence joins TRBV9 and TRBJ2-3; D remains ambiguous. The CDR3 extends over 14 amino acids. The germline V gene encodes CDR1 SGDLS and CDR2 YYNGEE. The V end lost 2 bases, the J end lost 2 bases, and 9 bases lay between the germline ends. CDR3 residues: CASSVGDFTDTQYF. For the CDR3, the DNA is TGTGCCAGCAGCGTCGGTGACTTCACAGATACGCAGTATTTT.

V and J are TRBV9 and TRBJ1-2, with 10 bases aligning to TRBD1. This CDR3 is built from 16 residues. CDR1 SGDLS and CDR2 YYNGEE come from the germline V gene. J lost 0 bases, V lost 4 bases, and 6 bases had no gene match. The CDR3 protein is CASSLGTGEANYGYTF. CDR3 nucleotides: TGTGCCAGCAGCCTCGGGACAGGGGAAGCTAACTATGGCTACACCTTC.

The CDR3 protein is CASSLGGGFAEAFF. As DNA, the CDR3 is TGTGCCAGCAGTTTAGGGGGAGGGTTTGCTGAAGCTTTCTTT. The chain couples TRBV6-6 to TRBJ1-1, with D perhaps TRBD1 (6 bases). V lost 4 bases and J 6 bases, leaving 15 bases between the germline ends. The CDR3 runs 14 residues. CDR1 and CDR2 (germline): MNHNY, SVGAGI (reference sequence).

The V call is TRBV30, the J call TRBJ2-7; 9 nucleotides line up with TRBD1. The CDR3 has 14 residues. With 2 bases clipped from V and 2 bases from J, the junction kept 4 bases outside the gene matches. Germline values: CDR1 GTSNPN, CDR2 SVGIG (reference sequence). CDR3: CAWSWGTGTYEQYF. Written as DNA, the CDR3 is TGTGCCTGGAGTTGGGGGACAGGGACCTACGAGCAGTACTTC.

The V call is TRBV7-2, the J call TRBJ2-7, with 9 bases lining up with TRBD1. The J segment lost 2 bases and the V segment lost 7 bases, leaving 6 bases of the junction unmatched. This CDR3 has 14 residues. Looked up from germline, CDR1 is SGHTA and CDR2 is FQGNSA. CDR3 loop: CASTLTGGPYEQYF. The DNA of the CDR3 is TGTGCCAGCACTTTGACAGGGGGGCCCTACGAGCAGTACTTC.